Sequencing of this T cell receptor (beta chain) was carried out in a study of blood T cell repertoires in COVID-19. Overall study context: T cells, B-cell-depleted T cells, or PBMCs provided the cDNA or gDNA that served as material.

This clone has only a few counts. One end of the junction varies from germline; a read error may be responsible. This CDR3 comprises 12 residues. CDR1 and CDR2 (germline): SGHNT, YYREEE (reference sequence). Authors' analysis steps: Reference gene primer amplification in the assay estimated nucleated cell counts. Data came from immunoSEQ multiplex PCR; TCRdb stores just in-frame clones and leaves some out. D and trimming were read from the DNA, whereas the V and J calls and clone size are those reported in that table. The sample has about 170,000 clones; more than 85% are singletons. Recruited during active infection, patients (from Seattle) were subsequently followed longitudinally.

This chain uses TRBV5-4 with TRBJ1-2; D is unresolved. Sample: peripheral blood. The clonotype comes from a woman aged 80 or over with COVID-19, enrolled during active disease. CDR3 in amino acids: CASSLDGLQLRF. CDR3 nucleotide sequence: TGTGCCAGCAGCTTGGATGGACTTCAATTGCGATTC.